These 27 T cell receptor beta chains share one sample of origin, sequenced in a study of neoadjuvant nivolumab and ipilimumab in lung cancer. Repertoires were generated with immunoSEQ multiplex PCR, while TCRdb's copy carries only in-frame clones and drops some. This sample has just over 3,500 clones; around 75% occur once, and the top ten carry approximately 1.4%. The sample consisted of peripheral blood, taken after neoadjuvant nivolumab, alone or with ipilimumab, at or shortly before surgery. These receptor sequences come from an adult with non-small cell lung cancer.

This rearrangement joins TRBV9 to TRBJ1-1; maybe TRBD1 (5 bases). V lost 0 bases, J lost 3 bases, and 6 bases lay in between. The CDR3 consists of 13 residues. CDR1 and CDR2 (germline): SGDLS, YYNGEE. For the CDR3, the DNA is TGTGCCAGCAGCGTAGGGGGGGACACTGAAGCTTTCTTT. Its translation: CASSVGGDTEAFF.

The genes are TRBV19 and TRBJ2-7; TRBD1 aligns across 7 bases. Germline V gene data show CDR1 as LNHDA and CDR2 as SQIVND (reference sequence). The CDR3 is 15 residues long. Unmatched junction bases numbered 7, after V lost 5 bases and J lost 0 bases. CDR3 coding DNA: TGTGCCAGTAGTCCCGGGACAGTGGCCTCCTACGAGCAGTACTTC. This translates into CASSPGTVASYEQYF.

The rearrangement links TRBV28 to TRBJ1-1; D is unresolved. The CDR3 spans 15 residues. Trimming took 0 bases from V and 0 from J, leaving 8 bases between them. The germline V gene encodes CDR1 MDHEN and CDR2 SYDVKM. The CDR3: CASSLWSVLNTEAFF. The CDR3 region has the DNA TGTGCCAGCAGTTTATGGTCGGTGTTGAACACTGAAGCTTTCTTT.

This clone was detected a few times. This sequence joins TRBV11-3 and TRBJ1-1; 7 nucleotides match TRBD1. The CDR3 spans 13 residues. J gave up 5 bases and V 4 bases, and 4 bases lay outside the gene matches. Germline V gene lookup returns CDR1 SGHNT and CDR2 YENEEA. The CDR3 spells CASSWDRRTEAFF. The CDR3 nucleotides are TGTGCCAGCAGCTGGGACAGACGGACTGAAGCTTTCTTT.

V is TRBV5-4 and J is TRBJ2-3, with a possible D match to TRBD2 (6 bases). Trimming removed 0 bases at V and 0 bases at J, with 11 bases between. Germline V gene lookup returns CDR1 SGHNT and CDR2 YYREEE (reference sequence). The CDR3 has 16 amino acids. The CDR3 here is CASSLVGGTSTDTQYF. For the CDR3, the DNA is TGTGCCAGCAGCTTGGTTGGCGGGACCAGCACAGATACGCAGTATTTT.

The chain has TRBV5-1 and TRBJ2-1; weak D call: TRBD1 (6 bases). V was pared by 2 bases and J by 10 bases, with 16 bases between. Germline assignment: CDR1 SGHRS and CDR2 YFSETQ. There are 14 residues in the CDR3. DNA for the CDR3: TGCGCCAGCAGCTTATCTGGGGGCTATAGGGAGCAGTTCTTC. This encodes CASSLSGGYREQFF.

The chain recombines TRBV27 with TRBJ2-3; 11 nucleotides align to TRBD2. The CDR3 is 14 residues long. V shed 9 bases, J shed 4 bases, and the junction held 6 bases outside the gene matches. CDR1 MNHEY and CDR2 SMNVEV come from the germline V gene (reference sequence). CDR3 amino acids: CASRLAGYSDTQYF. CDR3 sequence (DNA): TGTGCCAGTCGACTAGCGGGATACTCAGATACGCAGTATTTT.

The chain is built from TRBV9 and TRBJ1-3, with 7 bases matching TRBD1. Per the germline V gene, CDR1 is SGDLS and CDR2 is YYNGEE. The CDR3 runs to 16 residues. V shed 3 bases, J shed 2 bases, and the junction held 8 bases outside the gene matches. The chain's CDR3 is CASSGLTGATGNTIYF. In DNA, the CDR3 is TGTGCCAGCAGCGGTTTAACAGGGGCGACTGGAAACACCATATATTTT.

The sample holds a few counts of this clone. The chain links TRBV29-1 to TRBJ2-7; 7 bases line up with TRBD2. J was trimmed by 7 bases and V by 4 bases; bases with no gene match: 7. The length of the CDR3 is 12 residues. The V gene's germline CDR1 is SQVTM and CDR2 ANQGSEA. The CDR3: CSVALGGNEQYF. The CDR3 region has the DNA TGCAGCGTTGCCCTGGGAGGGAATGAGCAGTACTTC.

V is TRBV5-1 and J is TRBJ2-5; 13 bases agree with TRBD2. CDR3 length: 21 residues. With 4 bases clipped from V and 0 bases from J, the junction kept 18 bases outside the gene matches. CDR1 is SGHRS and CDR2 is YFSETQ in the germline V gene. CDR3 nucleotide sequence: TGCGCCAGCAGCGGACCGGCCAGGACTAGCGGGAGTAGGGGGTACCAAGAGACCCAGTACTTC. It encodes CASSGPARTSGSRGYQETQYF.

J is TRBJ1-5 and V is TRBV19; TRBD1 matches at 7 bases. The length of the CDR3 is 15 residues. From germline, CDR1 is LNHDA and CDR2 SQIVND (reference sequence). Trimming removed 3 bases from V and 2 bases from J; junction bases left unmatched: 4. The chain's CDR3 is CASSMGDSRNQPQHF. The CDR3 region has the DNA TGTGCCAGTAGTATGGGGGACAGCCGCAATCAGCCCCAGCATTTT. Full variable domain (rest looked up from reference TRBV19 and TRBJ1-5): DGGITQSPKYLFRKEGQNVTLSCEQNLNHDAMYWYRQDPGQGLRLIYYSQIVNDFQKGDIAEGYSVSREKKESFPLTVTSAQKNPTAFYLCASSMGDSRNQPQHFGDGTRLSIL.

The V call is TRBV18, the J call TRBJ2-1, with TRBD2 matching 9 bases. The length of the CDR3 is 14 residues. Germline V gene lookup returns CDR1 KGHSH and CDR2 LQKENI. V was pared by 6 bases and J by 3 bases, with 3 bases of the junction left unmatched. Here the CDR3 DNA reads TGTGCCAGCTCGTCGACTAGCGGCTACAATGAGCAGTTCTTC. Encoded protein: CASSSTSGYNEQFF. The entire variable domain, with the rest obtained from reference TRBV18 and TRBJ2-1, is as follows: NAGVMQNPRHLVRRRGQEARLRCSPMKGHSHVYWYRQLPEEGLKFMVYLQKENIIDESGMPKERFSAEFPKEGPSILRIQQVVRGDSAAYFCASSSTSGYNEQFFGPGTRLTVL.

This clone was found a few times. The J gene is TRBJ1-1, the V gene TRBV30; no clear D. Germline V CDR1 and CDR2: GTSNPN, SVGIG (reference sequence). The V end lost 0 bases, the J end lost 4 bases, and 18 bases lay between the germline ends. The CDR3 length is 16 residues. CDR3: CAWSVRPGTPRTEAFF. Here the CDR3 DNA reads TGTGCCTGGAGTGTACGACCGGGAACTCCACGCACTGAAGCTTTCTTT. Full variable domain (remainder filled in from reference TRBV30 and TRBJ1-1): SQTIHQWPATLVQPVGSPLSLECTVEGTSNPNLYWYRQAAGRGLQLLFYSVGIGQISSEVPQNLSASRPQDRQFILSSKKLLLSDSGFYLCAWSVRPGTPRTEAFFGQGTRLTVV.

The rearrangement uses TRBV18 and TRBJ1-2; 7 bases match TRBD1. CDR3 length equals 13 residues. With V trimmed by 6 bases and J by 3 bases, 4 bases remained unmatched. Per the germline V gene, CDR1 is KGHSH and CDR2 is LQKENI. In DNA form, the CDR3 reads TGTGCCAGCTCTGACAGGGCCCACTATGGCTACACCTTC. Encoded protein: CASSDRAHYGYTF.

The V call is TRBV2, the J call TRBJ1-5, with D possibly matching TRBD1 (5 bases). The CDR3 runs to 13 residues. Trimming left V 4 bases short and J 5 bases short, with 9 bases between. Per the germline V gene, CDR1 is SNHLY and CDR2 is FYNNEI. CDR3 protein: CASSARGDQPQHF. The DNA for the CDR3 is TGTGCCAGCAGTGCTCGAGGGGATCAGCCCCAGCATTTT.

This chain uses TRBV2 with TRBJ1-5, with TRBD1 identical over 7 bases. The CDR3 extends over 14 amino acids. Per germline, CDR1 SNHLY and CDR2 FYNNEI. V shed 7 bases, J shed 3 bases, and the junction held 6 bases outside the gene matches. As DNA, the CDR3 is TGTGCCAGCAAGCGACAGGGTACCAATCAGCCCCAGCATTTT. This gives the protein CASKRQGTNQPQHF.

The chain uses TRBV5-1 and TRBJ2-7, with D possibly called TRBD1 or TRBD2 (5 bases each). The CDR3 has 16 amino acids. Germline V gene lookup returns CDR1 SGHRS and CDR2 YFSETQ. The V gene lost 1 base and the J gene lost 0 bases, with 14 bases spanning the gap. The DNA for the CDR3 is TGCGCCAGCAGCTTGTTTGGGTCAGGGAGCTCCTACGAGCAGTACTTC. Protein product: CASSLFGSGSSYEQYF. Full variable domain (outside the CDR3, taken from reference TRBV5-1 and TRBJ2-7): KAGVTQTPRYLIKTRGQQVTLSCSPISGHRSVSWYQQTPGQGLQFLFEYFSETQRNKGNFPGRFSGRQFSNSRSEMNVSTLELGDSALYLCASSLFGSGSSYEQYFGPGTRLTVT.

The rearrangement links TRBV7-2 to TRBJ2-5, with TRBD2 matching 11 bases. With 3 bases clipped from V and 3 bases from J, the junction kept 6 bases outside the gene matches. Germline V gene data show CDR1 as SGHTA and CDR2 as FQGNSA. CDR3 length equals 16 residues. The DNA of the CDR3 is TGTGCCAGCAGCTTCGGAGGGACTAGCGGTAAAGAGACCCAGTACTTC. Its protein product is CASSFGGTSGKETQYF.

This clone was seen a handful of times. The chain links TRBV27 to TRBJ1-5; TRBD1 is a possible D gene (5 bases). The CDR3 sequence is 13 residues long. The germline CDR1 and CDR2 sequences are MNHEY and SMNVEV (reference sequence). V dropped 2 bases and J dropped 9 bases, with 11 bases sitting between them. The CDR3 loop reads CASSLGGLGPQHF. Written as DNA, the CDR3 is TGTGCCAGCAGTTTAGGGGGATTGGGGCCCCAGCATTTT.

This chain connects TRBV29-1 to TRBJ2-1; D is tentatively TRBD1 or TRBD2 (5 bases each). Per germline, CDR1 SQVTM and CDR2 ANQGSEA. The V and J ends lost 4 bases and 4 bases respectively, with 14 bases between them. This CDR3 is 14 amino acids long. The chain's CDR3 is CSVGVPGPYNEQFF. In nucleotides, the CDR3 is TGCAGCGTTGGAGTCCCGGGACCGTACAATGAGCAGTTCTTC.

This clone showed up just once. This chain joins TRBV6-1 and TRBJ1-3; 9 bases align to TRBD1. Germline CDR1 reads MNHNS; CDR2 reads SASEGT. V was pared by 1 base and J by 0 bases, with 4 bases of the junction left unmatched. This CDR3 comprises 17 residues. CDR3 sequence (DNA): TGTGCCAGCAGTGAAGGGACAGGGGACGCCTCTGGAAACACCATATATTTT. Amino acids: CASSEGTGDASGNTIYF.

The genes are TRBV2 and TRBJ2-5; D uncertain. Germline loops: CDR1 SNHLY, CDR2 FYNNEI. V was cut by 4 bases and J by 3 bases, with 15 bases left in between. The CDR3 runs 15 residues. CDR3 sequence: CASSVTRGREETQYF. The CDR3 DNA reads TGTGCCAGCAGTGTGACTCGCGGTAGGGAAGAGACCCAGTACTTC.

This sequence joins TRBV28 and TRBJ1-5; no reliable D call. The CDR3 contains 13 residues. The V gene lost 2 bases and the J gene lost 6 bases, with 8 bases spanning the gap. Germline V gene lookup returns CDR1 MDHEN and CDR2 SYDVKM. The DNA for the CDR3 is TGTGCCAGCAGTTTAGGGATCGCTCAGCCCCAGCATTTT. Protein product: CASSLGIAQPQHF.

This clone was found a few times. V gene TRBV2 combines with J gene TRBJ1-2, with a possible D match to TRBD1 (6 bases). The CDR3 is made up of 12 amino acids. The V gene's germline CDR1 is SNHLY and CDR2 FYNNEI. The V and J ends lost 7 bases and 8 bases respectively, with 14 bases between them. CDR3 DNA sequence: TGTGCCAGCATGGAGGTAGGGGGAGGCTACACCTTC. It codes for CASMEVGGGYTF.

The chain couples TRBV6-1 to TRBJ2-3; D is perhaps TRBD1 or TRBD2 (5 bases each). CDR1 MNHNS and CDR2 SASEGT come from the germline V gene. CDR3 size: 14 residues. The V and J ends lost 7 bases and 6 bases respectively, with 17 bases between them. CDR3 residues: CASTPGRSPDTQYF. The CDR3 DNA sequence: TGTGCCAGCACCCCGGGGCGTTCGCCCGATACGCAGTATTTT.

CDR3: CASMNQGSNQPQHF. The CDR3 DNA is TGTGCCAGCATGAATCAGGGTTCCAATCAGCCCCAGCATTTT. The gene calls are TRBV6-1 and TRBJ1-5, with TRBD1 as a possible D gene (5 bases). V gave up 7 bases and J gave up 3 bases, with 13 bases separating them. Germline V CDR1 and CDR2: MNHNS, SASEGT. CDR3 size: 14 residues.

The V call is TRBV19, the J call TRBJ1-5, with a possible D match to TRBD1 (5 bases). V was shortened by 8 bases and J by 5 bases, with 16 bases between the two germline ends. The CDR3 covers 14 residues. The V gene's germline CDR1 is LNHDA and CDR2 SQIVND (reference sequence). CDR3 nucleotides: TGTGCCAGTCAATCACAGGCTACTGATCAGCCCCAGCATTTT. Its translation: CASQSQATDQPQHF.